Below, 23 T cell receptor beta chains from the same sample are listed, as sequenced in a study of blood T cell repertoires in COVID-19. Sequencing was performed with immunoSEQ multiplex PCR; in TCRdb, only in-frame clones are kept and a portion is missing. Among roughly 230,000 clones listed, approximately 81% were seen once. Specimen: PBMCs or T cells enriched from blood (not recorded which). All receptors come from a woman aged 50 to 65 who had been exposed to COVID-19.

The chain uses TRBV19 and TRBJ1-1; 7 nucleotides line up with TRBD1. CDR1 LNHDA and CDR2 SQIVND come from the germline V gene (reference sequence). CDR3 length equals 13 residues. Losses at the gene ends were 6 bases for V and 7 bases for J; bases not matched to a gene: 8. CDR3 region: CASSPTGWIEAFF. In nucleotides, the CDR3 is TGTGCCAGTAGCCCGACAGGGTGGATTGAAGCTTTCTTT.

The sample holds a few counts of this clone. DNA of the CDR3: TGTGCCAGCAGCTTAGGGGGCCCAAACACCATATATTTT. As protein: CASSLGGPNTIYF. The genes are TRBV7-2 and TRBJ1-3; the D gene is possibly TRBD1 (5 bases). The V and J ends lost 1 base and 6 bases respectively, with 7 bases between them. This CDR3 comprises 13 residues. Germline values: CDR1 SGHTA, CDR2 FQGNSA.

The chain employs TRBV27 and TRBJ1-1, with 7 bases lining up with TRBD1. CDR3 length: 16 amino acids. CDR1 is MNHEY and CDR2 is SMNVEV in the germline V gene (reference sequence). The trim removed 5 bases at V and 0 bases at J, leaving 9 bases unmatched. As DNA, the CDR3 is TGTGCCAGCAGTCCTTGGACAGGCCTCATGAACACTGAAGCTTTCTTT. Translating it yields CASSPWTGLMNTEAFF.

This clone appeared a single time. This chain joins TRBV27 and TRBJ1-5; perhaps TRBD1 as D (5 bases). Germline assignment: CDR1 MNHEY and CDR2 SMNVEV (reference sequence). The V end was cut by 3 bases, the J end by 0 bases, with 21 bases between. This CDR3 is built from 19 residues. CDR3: CASSLVPPARDYSNQPQHF. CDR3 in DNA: TGTGCCAGCAGTTTGGTCCCTCCAGCTCGGGACTATAGCAATCAGCCCCAGCATTTT.

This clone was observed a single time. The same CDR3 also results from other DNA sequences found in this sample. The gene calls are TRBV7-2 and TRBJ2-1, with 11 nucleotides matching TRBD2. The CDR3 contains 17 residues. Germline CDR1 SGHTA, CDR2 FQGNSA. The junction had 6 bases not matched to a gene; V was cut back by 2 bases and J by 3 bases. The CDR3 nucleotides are TGTGCCAGCAGCTTAAGAACTAGCGGGGGACTCTACAATGAGCAGTTCTTC. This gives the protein CASSLRTSGGLYNEQFF.

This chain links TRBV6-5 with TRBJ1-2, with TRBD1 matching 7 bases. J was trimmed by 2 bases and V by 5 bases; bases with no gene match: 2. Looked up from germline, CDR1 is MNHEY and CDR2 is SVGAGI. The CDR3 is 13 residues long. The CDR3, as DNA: TGTGCCAGCAGTCCGACAGGGAACTATGGCTACACCTTC. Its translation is CASSPTGNYGYTF.

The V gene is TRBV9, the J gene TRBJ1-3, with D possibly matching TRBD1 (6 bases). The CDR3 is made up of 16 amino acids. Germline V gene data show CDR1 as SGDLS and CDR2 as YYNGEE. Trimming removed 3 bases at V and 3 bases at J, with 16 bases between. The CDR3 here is CASSATGSSRGNTIYF. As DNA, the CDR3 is TGTGCCAGCAGCGCCACAGGGTCATCGCGTGGAAACACCATATATTTT.

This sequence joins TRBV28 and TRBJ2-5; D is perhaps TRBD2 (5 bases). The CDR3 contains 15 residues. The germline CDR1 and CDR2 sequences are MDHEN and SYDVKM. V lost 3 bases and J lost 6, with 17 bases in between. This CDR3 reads CASSFEGTVRKTQYF. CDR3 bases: TGTGCCAGCAGTTTTGAGGGTACCGTTCGGAAGACCCAGTACTTC.

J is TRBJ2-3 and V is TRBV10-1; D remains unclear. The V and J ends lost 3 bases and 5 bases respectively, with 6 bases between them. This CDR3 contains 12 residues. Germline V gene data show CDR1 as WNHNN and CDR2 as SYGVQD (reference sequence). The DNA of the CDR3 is TGCGCCAGCAGTGACTCGCGAGATACGCAGTATTTT. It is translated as CASSDSRDTQYF.

The CDR3 loop reads CATSDRKGQLRSTGELFF. The CDR3 nucleotides are TGTGCCACCAGTGATCGCAAGGGACAATTGCGAAGCACCGGGGAGCTGTTTTTT. The rearrangement links TRBV24-1 to TRBJ2-2; possible D gene TRBD1, 6 bases. The germline CDR1 and CDR2 sequences are KGHDR and SFDVKD. V was shortened by 3 bases and J by 4 bases, with 20 bases between the two germline ends. The CDR3 length is 18 residues.

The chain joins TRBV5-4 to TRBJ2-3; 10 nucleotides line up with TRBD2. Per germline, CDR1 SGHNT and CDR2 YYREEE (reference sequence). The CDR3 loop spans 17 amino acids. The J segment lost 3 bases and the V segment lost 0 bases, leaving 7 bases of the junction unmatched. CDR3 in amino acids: CASSLGASGGITDTQYF. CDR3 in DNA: TGTGCCAGCAGCTTGGGAGCTAGCGGGGGAATAACAGATACGCAGTATTTT.

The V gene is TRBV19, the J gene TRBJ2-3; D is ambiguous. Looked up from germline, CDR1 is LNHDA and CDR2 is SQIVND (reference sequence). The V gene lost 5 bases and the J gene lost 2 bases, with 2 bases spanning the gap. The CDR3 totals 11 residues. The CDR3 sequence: CASSLTDTQYF. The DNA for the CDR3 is TGTGCCAGTAGTCTCACAGATACGCAGTATTTT.

The CDR3 coding sequence is TGTGCCTGGAGCGGTATGGGGGCGGGCACTGAAGCTTTCTTT. Its protein product is CAWSGMGAGTEAFF. The V call is TRBV30, the J call TRBJ1-1; D is perhaps TRBD1 (6 bases). V shed 3 bases and J shed 4 bases, with 15 bases lying between them. The length of the CDR3 is 14 residues. Germline V gives CDR1 GTSNPN, CDR2 SVGIG (reference sequence).

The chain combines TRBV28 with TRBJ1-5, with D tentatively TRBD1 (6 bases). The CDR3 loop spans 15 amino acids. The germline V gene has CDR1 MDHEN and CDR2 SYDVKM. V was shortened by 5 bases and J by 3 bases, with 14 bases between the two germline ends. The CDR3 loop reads CASSGRGLLNQPQHF. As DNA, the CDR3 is TGTGCCAGCAGTGGCAGGGGTCTACTCAATCAGCCCCAGCATTTT.

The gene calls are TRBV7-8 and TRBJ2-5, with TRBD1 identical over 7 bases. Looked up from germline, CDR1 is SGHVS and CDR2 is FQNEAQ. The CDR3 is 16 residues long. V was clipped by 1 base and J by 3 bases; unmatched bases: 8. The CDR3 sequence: CASSLGSGGPKETQYF. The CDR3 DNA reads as TGTGCCAGCAGCTTAGGGTCAGGGGGACCCAAAGAGACCCAGTACTTC. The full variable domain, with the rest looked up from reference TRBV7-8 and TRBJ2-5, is GAGVSQSPRYKVAKRGQDVALRCDPISGHVSLFWYQQALGQGPEFLTYFQNEAQLDKSGLPSDRFFAERPEGSVSTLKIQRTQQEDSAVYLCASSLGSGGPKETQYFGPGTRLLVL.

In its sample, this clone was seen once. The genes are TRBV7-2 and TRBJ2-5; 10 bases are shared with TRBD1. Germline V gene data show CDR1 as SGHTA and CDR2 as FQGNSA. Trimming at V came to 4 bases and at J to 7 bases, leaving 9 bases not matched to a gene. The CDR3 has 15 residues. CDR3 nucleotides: TGTGCCAGCAGCTCCTCGACAGGGGGCCTAGGGACCCAGTACTTC. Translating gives CASSSSTGGLGTQYF.

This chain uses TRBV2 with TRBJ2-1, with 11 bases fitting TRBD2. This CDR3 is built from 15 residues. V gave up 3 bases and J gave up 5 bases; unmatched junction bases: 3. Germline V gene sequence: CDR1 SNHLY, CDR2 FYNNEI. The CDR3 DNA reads TGTGCCAGCAGTGAGACTAGCGGGACTAACAATGAGCAGTTCTTC. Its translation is CASSETSGTNNEQFF.

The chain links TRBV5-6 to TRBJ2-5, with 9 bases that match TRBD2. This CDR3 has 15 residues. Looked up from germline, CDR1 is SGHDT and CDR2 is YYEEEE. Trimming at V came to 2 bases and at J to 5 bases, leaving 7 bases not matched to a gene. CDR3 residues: CASSFSGGAEETQYF. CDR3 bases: TGTGCCAGCAGCTTTAGCGGGGGCGCTGAGGAGACCCAGTACTTC.

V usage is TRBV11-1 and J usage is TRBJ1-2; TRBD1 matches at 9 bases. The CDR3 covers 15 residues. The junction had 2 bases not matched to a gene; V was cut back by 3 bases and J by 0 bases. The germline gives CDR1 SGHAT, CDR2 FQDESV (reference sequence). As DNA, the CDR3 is TGTGCCAGCAGCTTTCGACAGGGGGCTAACTATGGCTACACCTTC. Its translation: CASSFRQGANYGYTF.

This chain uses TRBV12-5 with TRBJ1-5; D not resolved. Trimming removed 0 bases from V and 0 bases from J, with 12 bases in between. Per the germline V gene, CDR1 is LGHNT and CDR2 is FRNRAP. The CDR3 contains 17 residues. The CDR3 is CASGLVVRMDSNQPQHF. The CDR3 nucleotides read TGTGCTAGTGGTTTGGTAGTCAGGATGGATAGCAATCAGCCCCAGCATTTT.

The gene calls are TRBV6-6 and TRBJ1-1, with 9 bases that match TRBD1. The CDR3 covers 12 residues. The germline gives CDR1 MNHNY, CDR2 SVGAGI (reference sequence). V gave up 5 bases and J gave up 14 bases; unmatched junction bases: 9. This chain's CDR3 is CASSQDRGTSFF. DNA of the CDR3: TGTGCCAGCAGTCAGGACAGGGGCACGTCGTTCTTT.

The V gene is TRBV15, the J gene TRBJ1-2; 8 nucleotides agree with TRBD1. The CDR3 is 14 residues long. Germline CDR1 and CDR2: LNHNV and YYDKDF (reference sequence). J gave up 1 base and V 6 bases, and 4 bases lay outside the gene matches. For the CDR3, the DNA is TGTGCCACCAGACCAGGGGGCGGTAACTATGGCTACACCTTC. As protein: CATRPGGGNYGYTF.

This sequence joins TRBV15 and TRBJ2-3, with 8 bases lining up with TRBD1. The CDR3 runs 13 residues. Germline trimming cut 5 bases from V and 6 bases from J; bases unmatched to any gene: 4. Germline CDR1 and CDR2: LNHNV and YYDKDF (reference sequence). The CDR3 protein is CATSPDRGDTQYF. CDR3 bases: TGTGCCACCAGCCCCGACAGGGGCGATACGCAGTATTTT.